This TCR beta chain came from a study of early T cells in non-severe SARS-CoV-2 infection. Overall study context: Investigators sequenced bulk RNA drawn from unsorted whole blood, and chains remained unpaired.

TCRdb recomputed calls from the 5' RACE reads with MiXCR, one row per CDR3 protein. The table has about 47,000 distinct CDR3 sequences, around 10% seen once; the top ten hold roughly an eighth. This clonotype occurred many times. Trimming left V 7 bases short and J 4 bases short, with 13 bases between. The CDR3 covers 13 residues. This TCR was sampled from an adult who was a healthcare worker with PCR-confirmed SARS-CoV-2 infection or an uninfected control (not recorded which). Sequencing was performed on whole blood. V is TRBV12-3 or TRBV12-4 and J is TRBJ1-1; no clear D. In nucleotides, the CDR3 is TGTGCCAGCACCAAGACTGAGGTCACTGAAGCTTTCTTT. It specifies CASTKTEVTEAFF.